Shown below are 32 T cell receptor beta chains from a single sample sequenced in a study of OX40 agonist ivuxolimab in advanced cancers. Assay used: immunoSEQ multiplex PCR; TCRdb lists only in-frame clones, some missing. The sample has tens of thousands of clones; approximately 85% are singletons. The sequenced sample was CD4+ or CD8+ T cells sorted from blood, obtained in a trial of the OX40 agonist ivuxolimab. The receptors here all came from an adult with an advanced solid tumor such as melanoma, head and neck, liver or kidney cancer.

This clone came up a few times. The chain links TRBV19 to TRBJ2-4; 9 bases match TRBD1. Germline-derived CDR1 and CDR2 are LNHDA and SQIVND (reference sequence). This CDR3 is 13 amino acids long. V lost 8 bases to trimming and J lost 9 bases; unmatched junction nucleotides: 8. In DNA form, the CDR3 reads TGTGCCAGTCGAAACAGGGGGCTCGGCATTCAGTACTTC. It codes for CASRNRGLGIQYF.

This clone was observed once. V usage is TRBV29-1 and J usage is TRBJ2-3; 14 bases are a match to TRBD2. CDR3 length: 16 residues. CDR1 SQVTM and CDR2 ANQGSEA come from the germline V gene. V lost 6 bases, J lost 4 bases, and 9 bases stayed unmatched. The CDR3 reads CSVRGTSGSIADTQYF. In nucleotides, the CDR3 is TGCAGCGTGCGAGGGACTAGCGGGAGCATTGCAGATACGCAGTATTTT.

The chain is built from TRBV6-6 and TRBJ1-2, with TRBD1 identical over 7 bases. The CDR3 sequence is 15 residues long. After removal of 2 bases from V and 4 bases from J, the junction contained 7 bases not matched to a gene. The germline V gene encodes CDR1 MNHNY and CDR2 SVGAGI (reference sequence). As DNA, the CDR3 is TGTGCCAGCAGTTACCAGACAGGGTTCGGCTATGGCTACACCTTC. Translation gives CASSYQTGFGYGYTF.

The genes are TRBV5-1 and TRBJ2-1, with a possible D match to TRBD2 (6 bases). Germline-derived CDR1 and CDR2 are SGHRS and YFSETQ. Trimming shortened V by 5 bases and J by 1 base, and 10 bases separated the two germline ends. This CDR3 comprises 14 residues. Written as DNA, the CDR3 is TGCGCCAGCAGGGGAGGTATTTCCTACAATGAGCAGTTCTTC. Encoded protein: CASRGGISYNEQFF.

A remark on this clone: A read error may produce the germline difference seen at one junction end. The chain links TRBV10-2 to TRBJ2-4; D may match TRBD1 or TRBD2 (5 bases each). The germline CDR1 and CDR2 sequences are WSHSY and SAAADI. This CDR3 is 16 amino acids long. Written as DNA, the CDR3 is TGCGCCGGCAGTGATGAGGGGAGAGACGGCAAAAACATTCAGTACTTC. Protein product: CAGSDEGRDGKNIQYF.

Comment on this clone: The junction departs from germline at one end; a sequencing error may be responsible. The chain carries TRBV18 and TRBJ2-5; D is possibly TRBD1 (7 bases). The CDR3 is made up of 17 amino acids. From germline, CDR1 is KGHSH and CDR2 LQKENI. The CDR3 spells CASSPQAPGGGGETQYF. The CDR3 DNA follows: TGTGCCAGCTCCCCACAAGCCCCAGGGGGAGGAGGAGAGACCCAGTACTTC.

The J gene is TRBJ1-4, the V gene TRBV5-5; D gene uncertain. Germline V lookup: CDR1 SGHKS, CDR2 YYEKEE (reference sequence). V lost 3 bases to trimming and J lost 2 bases, with 17 bases between them. The CDR3 runs 17 residues. CDR3 in amino acids: CASSSRTGGLTNEKLFF. The CDR3 bases are TGTGCCAGCAGCTCCCGGACGGGAGGGTTGACTAATGAAAAACTGTTTTTT.

The V call is TRBV5-4, the J call TRBJ2-7; 7 bases match TRBD1. Germline V gene data show CDR1 as SGHNT and CDR2 as YYREEE (reference sequence). The CDR3 has 14 amino acids. V trimming: 2 bases; J trimming: 5 bases; junction bases outside the gene matches: 7. The chain's CDR3 is CASSLKQGSDEQYF. CDR3 DNA: TGTGCCAGCAGCTTAAAACAGGGGTCAGACGAGCAGTACTTC.

The V gene is TRBV5-1, the J gene TRBJ2-5; 11 bases are a match to TRBD2. J was trimmed by 5 bases and V by 4 bases; bases with no gene match: 7. This CDR3 has 15 amino acids. Looked up from germline, CDR1 is SGHRS and CDR2 is YFSETQ. Here the CDR3 reads CASSDTSGSMETQYF. CDR3 DNA sequence: TGCGCCAGCAGCGACACTAGCGGGAGTATGGAGACCCAGTACTTC.

V and J are TRBV11-2 and TRBJ2-7; D is uncertain. Germline CDR1 reads SGHAT; CDR2 reads FQNNGV. Trimming cost V 2 bases and J 2 bases, with 10 bases left between them. The CDR3 is 14 residues long. In DNA, the CDR3 is TGTGCCAGCAGCTTATCGGGCTATACCTACGAGCAGTACTTC. This encodes CASSLSGYTYEQYF.

V gene TRBV30 combines with J gene TRBJ2-3; D not certain. V was trimmed by 1 base and J by 3 bases, leaving 5 bases between them. This CDR3 is 12 amino acids long. Germline lookup yields CDR1 GTSNPN and CDR2 SVGIG (reference sequence). This CDR3 reads CAWSGSTDTQYF. The DNA of the CDR3 is TGTGCCTGGAGTGGTAGTACAGATACGCAGTATTTT.

The J gene is TRBJ2-1, the V gene TRBV20-1; D remains ambiguous. Germline loops: CDR1 DFQATT, CDR2 SNEGSKA (reference sequence). The CDR3 is 11 amino acids. The ends were cut back, 6 bases at V and 3 bases at J, with 6 bases in the middle. The CDR3 here is CSASNYNEQFF. CDR3 coding DNA: TGCAGTGCCTCGAACTACAATGAGCAGTTCTTC.

J is TRBJ2-7 and V is TRBV7-9; unclear D gene. Trimming pared 2 bases from V and 7 bases from J, leaving 9 bases between. This CDR3 is 12 amino acids long. Per the germline V gene, CDR1 is SEHNR and CDR2 is FQNEAQ (reference sequence). The CDR3 bases are TGTGCCAGCAGCTTAATGGACGGGGAGCAGTACTTC. This gives the protein CASSLMDGEQYF.

The CDR3 DNA follows: TGTGCCAGCAGCTCACAGGGGGATACGCAGTATTTT. Its protein product is CASSSQGDTQYF. The rearrangement uses TRBV7-9 and TRBJ2-3; 7 positions match TRBD1. CDR1 is SEHNR and CDR2 is FQNEAQ in the germline V gene (reference sequence). The V and J ends lost 4 bases and 6 bases, in that order; junction bases with no gene match: 1. The CDR3 is 12 residues long.

V is TRBV11-3 and J is TRBJ2-5; D remains unclear. Trimming took off 5 bases at V and 0 bases at J, with 4 bases between the two ends. This CDR3 is 12 amino acids long. Germline V CDR1 and CDR2: SGHNT, YENEEA. CDR3 loop: CASSRNQETQYF. The CDR3 nucleotides read TGTGCCAGCAGCCGAAACCAAGAGACCCAGTACTTC.

The chain carries TRBV5-5 and TRBJ2-5; the match to TRBD2 covers 7 bases. The V segment lost 6 bases and the J segment 0 bases; nucleotides outside the gene matches: 5. This CDR3 has 14 amino acids. The germline CDR1 and CDR2 sequences are SGHKS and YYEKEE (reference sequence). The CDR3 DNA sequence: TGTGCCAGCATCAAGAGCGGGAACCAAGAGACCCAGTACTTC. The encoded protein is CASIKSGNQETQYF.

This rearrangement joins TRBV5-1 to TRBJ2-7; 8 nucleotides align to TRBD1. Germline lookup yields CDR1 SGHRS and CDR2 YFSETQ. The junction had 10 bases not matched to a gene; V was cut back by 4 bases and J by 7 bases. The CDR3 runs to 14 residues. The chain's CDR3 is CASSIQQGVDEQYF. DNA for the CDR3: TGCGCCAGCAGCATACAACAGGGGGTGGATGAGCAGTACTTC.

This clone has only one observation. The chain is built from TRBV10-3 and TRBJ1-2, with TRBD1 matching 8 bases. The CDR3 totals 14 residues. Germline CDR1 reads ENHRY; CDR2 reads SYGVKD. Trimming at V came to 4 bases and at J to 8 bases, leaving 9 bases not matched to a gene. CDR3 DNA: TGTGCCATCAGTGCTGAGACAGGGGCTGGCGGCTACACCTTC. Translation gives CAISAETGAGGYTF.

This chain connects TRBV6-6 to TRBJ2-1, with 12 bases that match TRBD2. The CDR3 has 16 amino acids. Germline CDR1 and CDR2: MNHNY and SVGAGI (reference sequence). V lost 5 bases and J lost 3; bases outside the gene matches: 5. The CDR3: CASSGLAGKNYNEQFF. CDR3 bases: TGTGCCAGCAGTGGACTAGCGGGAAAAAACTACAATGAGCAGTTCTTC.

The gene calls are TRBV18 and TRBJ2-7, with 11 bases identical to TRBD1. The V gene's germline CDR1 is KGHSH and CDR2 LQKENI. The CDR3 has 15 amino acids. The V gene end was trimmed by 8 bases and the J gene end by 5 bases; junction bases not matched to a gene: 11. CDR3 in DNA: TGTGCCAGCCCCAAGGCGGGACAGGGGGACCACGAGCAGTACTTC. This codes for CASPKAGQGDHEQYF.

This clone was counted once. The genes are TRBV5-3 and TRBJ2-2; 13 positions match TRBD2. TRBV5-3 is classed as an ORF, of uncertain function. The CDR3 is 21 residues long. Losses at the gene ends were 4 bases for V and 4 bases for J; bases not matched to a gene: 19. The CDR3 protein is CARSPRRLAGGPRGGTGELFF. Here the CDR3 DNA reads TGTGCCAGAAGCCCCCGCCGACTAGCGGGAGGCCCAAGGGGGGGCACCGGGGAGCTGTTTTTT.

This chain links TRBV7-2 with TRBJ1-3; 12 nucleotides line up with TRBD1. V lost 5 bases to trimming and J lost 2 bases; unmatched junction nucleotides: 1. The CDR3 spans 15 residues. Looked up from germline, CDR1 is SGHTA and CDR2 is FQGNSA. The CDR3 DNA follows: TGTGCCAGCAGCCGGGACAGGGGGCCTGGAAACACCATATATTTT. Protein product: CASSRDRGPGNTIYF.

This rearrangement joins TRBV2 to TRBJ2-2; D is unresolved. There are 13 residues in the CDR3. In germline, CDR1 is SNHLY, CDR2 FYNNEI. V dropped 2 bases and J dropped 3 bases, with 4 bases sitting between them. CDR3 region: CASSEQYTGELFF. CDR3 coding DNA: TGTGCCAGCAGTGAACAGTACACCGGGGAGCTGTTTTTT. Using reference TRBV2 and TRBJ2-2 for the parts outside the CDR3, the full variable domain is EPEVTQTPSHQVTQMGQEVILRCVPISNHLYFYWYRQILGQKVEFLVSFYNNEISEKSEIFDDQFSVERPDGSNFTLKIRSTKLEDSAMYFCASSEQYTGELFFGEGSRLTVL.

This sequence joins TRBV9 and TRBJ1-1; the match to TRBD1 covers 8 bases. CDR3 length: 17 amino acids. The germline gives CDR1 SGDLS, CDR2 YYNGEE. V was clipped by 0 bases and J by 5 bases; unmatched bases: 12. CDR3 DNA: TGTGCCAGCAGCGTAGGAGGCCTCGGACAGGGTAGGACTGAAGCTTTCTTT. As protein: CASSVGGLGQGRTEAFF. Looking up the rest from reference TRBV9 and TRBJ1-1 gives the full variable domain: DSGVTQTPKHLITATGQRVTLRCSPRSGDLSVYWYQQSLDQGLQFLIQYYNGEERAKGNILERFSAQQFPDLHSELNLSSLELGDSALYFCASSVGGLGQGRTEAFFGQGTRLTVV.

The V and J genes are TRBV18 and TRBJ2-5, with TRBD1 matching over 7 bases. From germline, CDR1 is KGHSH and CDR2 LQKENI. V lost 4 bases and J lost 1; bases outside the gene matches: 3. This CDR3 is built from 14 residues. The CDR3 sequence is CASSLDRVQETQYF. DNA of the CDR3: TGTGCCAGCTCACTAGACAGGGTCCAAGAGACCCAGTACTTC.

V and J are TRBV15 and TRBJ2-1; 12 nucleotides agree with TRBD2. Trimming cost V 0 bases and J 4 bases; bases outside gene matches: 16. CDR1 is LNHNV, CDR2 YYDKDF, per germline (reference sequence). The CDR3 is 21 amino acids. Written as DNA, the CDR3 is TGTGCCACCAGCAGAGAAACACCCCGCGTGCGAGGGACTAGCGGGTACAATGAGCAGTTCTTC. It yields the protein CATSRETPRVRGTSGYNEQFF.

This sequence joins TRBV19 and TRBJ2-1, with 12 bases identical to TRBD2. V dropped 5 bases and J dropped 0; count of bases not matched to a gene: 8. This CDR3 comprises 18 residues. Germline assignment: CDR1 LNHDA and CDR2 SQIVND (reference sequence). CDR3 DNA: TGTGCCAGTAGTGCCTCCCCGGGACTAGCGGGCTCCTACAATGAGCAGTTCTTC. As protein: CASSASPGLAGSYNEQFF.

The V gene is TRBV6-5, the J gene TRBJ1-1; D remains ambiguous. Germline lookup yields CDR1 MNHEY and CDR2 SVGAGI. V shed 5 bases and J shed 1 base, with 11 bases lying between them. The CDR3 length is 14 residues. CDR3 residues: CASSGWTRNTEAFF. CDR3 in DNA: TGTGCCAGCAGTGGCTGGACTCGGAACACTGAAGCTTTCTTT.

The chain combines TRBV18 with TRBJ2-2; D is unclear. The germline V and J ends were trimmed by 1 base and 2 bases, with 11 bases remaining between them. The germline V gene has CDR1 KGHSH and CDR2 LQKENI. The CDR3 runs 16 residues. CDR3 nucleotide sequence: TGTGCCAGCTCACCACGTCGGATTGATAACACCGGGGAGCTGTTTTTT. It translates to CASSPRRIDNTGELFF.

The chain uses TRBV19 and TRBJ1-1; weak D call: TRBD1 (5 bases). The CDR3 loop spans 14 amino acids. Germline-derived CDR1 and CDR2 are LNHDA and SQIVND (reference sequence). The V and J ends lost 10 bases and 0 bases respectively, with 15 bases between them. The CDR3 sequence is CATTSGPVNTEAFF. The CDR3 DNA is TGTGCCACGACCTCGGGGCCAGTGAACACTGAAGCTTTCTTT.

The V call is TRBV27, the J call TRBJ1-5; 9 nucleotides align to TRBD1. V shed 5 bases, J shed 7 bases, and the junction held 6 bases outside the gene matches. The CDR3 is made up of 14 amino acids. Looked up from germline, CDR1 is MNHEY and CDR2 is SMNVEV (reference sequence). CDR3 nucleotide sequence: TGTGCCAGCAGTCCCACAGGGGGCCGGCAGCCCCAGCATTTT. This gives the protein CASSPTGGRQPQHF.

The chain employs TRBV7-2 and TRBJ2-1; no reliable D call. The CDR3 totals 15 residues. Deletions cut 2 bases from V and 3 bases from J, with 11 bases between. Germline CDR1 is SGHTA and CDR2 is FQGNSA. The DNA of the CDR3 is TGTGCCAGCAGCTTATCCCCCGGGCTCTACAATGAGCAGTTCTTC. Translating it yields CASSLSPGLYNEQFF.